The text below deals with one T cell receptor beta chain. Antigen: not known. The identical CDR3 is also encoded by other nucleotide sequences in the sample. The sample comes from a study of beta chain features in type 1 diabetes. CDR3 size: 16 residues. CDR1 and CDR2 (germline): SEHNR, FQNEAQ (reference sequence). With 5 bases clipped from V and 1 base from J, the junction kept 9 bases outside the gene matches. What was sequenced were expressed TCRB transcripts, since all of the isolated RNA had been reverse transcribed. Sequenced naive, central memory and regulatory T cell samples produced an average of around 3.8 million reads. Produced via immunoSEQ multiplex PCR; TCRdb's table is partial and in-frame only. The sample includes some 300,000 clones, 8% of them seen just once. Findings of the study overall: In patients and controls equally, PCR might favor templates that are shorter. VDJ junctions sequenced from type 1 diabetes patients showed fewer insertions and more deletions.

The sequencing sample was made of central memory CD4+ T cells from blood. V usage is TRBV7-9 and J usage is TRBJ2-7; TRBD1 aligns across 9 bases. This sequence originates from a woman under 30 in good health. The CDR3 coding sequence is TGTGCCAGCAGCCTAGGTAAAGGGACAGGGTCCTACGAGCAGTACTTC. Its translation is CASSLGKGTGSYEQYF.